This T cell receptor (beta chain) was obtained from a study of beta chain features in type 1 diabetes. General study points: Patients' naive, central memory and regulatory TCRB repertoires appeared more alike than those of healthy donors. The cDNA sequencing approach could over-represent high-TCR-expressing cells. HLA influence on TCRB rearrangement stayed unresolved here.

All of the isolated RNA was reverse transcribed, so expressed TCRB transcripts were sequenced. Sequencing used immunoSEQ multiplex PCR; TCRdb keeps in-frame clones, though not all of them. Among 140,000 or so clones listed, nearly 9.5% were seen once. This CDR3 region has 12 residues. Germline CDR1 is SQVTM and CDR2 is ANQGSEA. Trimming at V came to 6 bases and at J to 7 bases, leaving 2 bases not matched to a gene. For this clone: The antigen remains unidentified.

Material for sequencing was central memory CD4+ T cells from blood. This TCR derives from a man between 18 and 29 years old in good health. V gene TRBV29-1 combines with J gene TRBJ1-4; 10 nucleotides line up with TRBD1. The CDR3 nucleotides read TGCAGCGTGGGACAGGGGCCTGAAAAACTGTTTTTT. As protein: CSVGQGPEKLFF.